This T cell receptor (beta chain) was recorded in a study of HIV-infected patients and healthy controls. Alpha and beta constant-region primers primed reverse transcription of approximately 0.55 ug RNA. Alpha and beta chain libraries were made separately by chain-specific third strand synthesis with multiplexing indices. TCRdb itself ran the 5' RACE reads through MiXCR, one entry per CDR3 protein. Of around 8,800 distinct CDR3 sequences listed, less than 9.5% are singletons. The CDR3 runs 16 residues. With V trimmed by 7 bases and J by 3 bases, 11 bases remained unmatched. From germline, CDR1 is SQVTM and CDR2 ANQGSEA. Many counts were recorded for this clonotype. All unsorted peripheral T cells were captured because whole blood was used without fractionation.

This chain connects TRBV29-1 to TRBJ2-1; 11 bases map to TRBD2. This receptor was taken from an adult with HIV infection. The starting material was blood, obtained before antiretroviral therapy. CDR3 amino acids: CSARSLAGGFYNEQFF. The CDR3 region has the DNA TGCAGCGCCCGAAGCCTAGCGGGGGGTTTCTACAATGAGCAGTTCTTC.